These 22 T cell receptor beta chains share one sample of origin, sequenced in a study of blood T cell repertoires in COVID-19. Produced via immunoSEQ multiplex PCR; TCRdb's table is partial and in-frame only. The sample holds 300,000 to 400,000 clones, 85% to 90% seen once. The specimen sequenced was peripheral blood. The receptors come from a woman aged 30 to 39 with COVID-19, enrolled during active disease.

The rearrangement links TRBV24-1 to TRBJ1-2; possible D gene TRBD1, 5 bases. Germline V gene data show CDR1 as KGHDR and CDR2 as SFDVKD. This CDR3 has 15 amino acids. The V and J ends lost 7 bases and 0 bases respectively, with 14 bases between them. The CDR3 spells CATRWGDAPNYGYTF. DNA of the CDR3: TGTGCCACCAGGTGGGGGGACGCCCCTAACTATGGCTACACCTTC.

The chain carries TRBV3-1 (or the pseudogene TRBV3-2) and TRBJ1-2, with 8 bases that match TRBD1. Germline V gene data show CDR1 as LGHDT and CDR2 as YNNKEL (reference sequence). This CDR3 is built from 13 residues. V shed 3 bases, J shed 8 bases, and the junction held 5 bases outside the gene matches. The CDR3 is CASSHADRVGYTF. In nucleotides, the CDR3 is TGTGCCAGCAGCCACGCGGACAGGGTGGGCTACACCTTC.

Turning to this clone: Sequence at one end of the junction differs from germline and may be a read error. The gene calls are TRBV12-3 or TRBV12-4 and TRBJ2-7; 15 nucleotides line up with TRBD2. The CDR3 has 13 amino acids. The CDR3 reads CASSVGLAGGSHF. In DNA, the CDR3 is TGTGCCAGCAGTGTGGGACTAGCGGGAGGAAGTCACTTC.

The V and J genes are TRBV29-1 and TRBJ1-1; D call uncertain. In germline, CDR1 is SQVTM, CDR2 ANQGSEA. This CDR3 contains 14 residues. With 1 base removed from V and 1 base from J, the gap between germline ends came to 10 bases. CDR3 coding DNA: TGCAGCGTTGAAGTTCACAGTACGAACACTGAAGCTTTCTTT. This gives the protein CSVEVHSTNTEAFF. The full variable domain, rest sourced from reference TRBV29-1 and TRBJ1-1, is SAVISQKPSRDICQRGTSLTIQCQVDSQVTMMFWYRQQPGQSLTLIATANQGSEATYESGFVIDKFPISRPNLTFSTLTVSNMSPEDSSIYLCSVEVHSTNTEAFFGQGTRLTVV.

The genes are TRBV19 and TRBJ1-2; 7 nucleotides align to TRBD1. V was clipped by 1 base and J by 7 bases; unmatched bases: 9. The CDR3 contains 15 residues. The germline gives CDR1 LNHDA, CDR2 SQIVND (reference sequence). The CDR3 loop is CASSIVAGGLAGYTF. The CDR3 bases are TGTGCCAGTAGTATAGTCGCAGGGGGGCTGGCTGGCTACACCTTC.

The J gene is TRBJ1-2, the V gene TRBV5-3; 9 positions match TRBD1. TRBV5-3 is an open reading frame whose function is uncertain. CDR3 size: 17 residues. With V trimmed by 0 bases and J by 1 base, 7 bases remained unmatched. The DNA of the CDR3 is TGTGCCAGAAGCTTGGGACAGGGGGAACTTGGTAACTATGGCTACACCTTC. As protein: CARSLGQGELGNYGYTF.

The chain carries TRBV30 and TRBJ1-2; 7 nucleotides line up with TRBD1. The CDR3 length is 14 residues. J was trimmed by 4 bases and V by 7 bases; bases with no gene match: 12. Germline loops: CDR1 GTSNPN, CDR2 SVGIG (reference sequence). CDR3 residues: CALDPIGGPYGYTF. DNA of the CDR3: TGTGCCTTGGACCCCATAGGGGGCCCCTATGGCTACACCTTC.

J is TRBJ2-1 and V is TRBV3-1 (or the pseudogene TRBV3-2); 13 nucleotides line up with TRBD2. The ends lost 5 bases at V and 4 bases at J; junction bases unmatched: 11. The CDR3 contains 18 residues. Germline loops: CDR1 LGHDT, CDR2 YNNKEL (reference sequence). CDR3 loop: CASSSRTSGSGVYNEQFF. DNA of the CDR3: TGTGCCAGCAGCTCACGGACTAGCGGGAGTGGGGTTTACAATGAGCAGTTCTTC.

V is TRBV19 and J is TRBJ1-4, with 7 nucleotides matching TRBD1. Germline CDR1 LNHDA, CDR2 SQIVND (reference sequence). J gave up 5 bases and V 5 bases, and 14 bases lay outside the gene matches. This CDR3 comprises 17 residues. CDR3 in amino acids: CASSRPGRGLSNEKLFF. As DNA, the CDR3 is TGTGCCAGTAGTCGACCGGGAAGGGGGCTGTCAAATGAAAAACTGTTTTTT. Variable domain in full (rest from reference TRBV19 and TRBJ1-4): DGGITQSPKYLFRKEGQNVTLSCEQNLNHDAMYWYRQDPGQGLRLIYYSQIVNDFQKGDIAEGYSVSREKKESFPLTVTSAQKNPTAFYLCASSRPGRGLSNEKLFFGSGTQLSVL.

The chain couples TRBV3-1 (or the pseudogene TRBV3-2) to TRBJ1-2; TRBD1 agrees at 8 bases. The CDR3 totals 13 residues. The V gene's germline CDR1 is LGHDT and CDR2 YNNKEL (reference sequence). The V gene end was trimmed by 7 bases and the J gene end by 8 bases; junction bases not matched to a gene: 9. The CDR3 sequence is CASNSGGGEGYTF. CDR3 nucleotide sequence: TGTGCCAGCAACTCAGGGGGCGGTGAAGGCTACACCTTC.

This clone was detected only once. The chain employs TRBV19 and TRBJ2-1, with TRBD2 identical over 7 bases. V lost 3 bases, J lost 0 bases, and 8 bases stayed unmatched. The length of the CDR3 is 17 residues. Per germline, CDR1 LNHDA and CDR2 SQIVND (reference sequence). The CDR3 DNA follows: TGTGCCAGTAGTATGGCGGGAGCCCTAAGCTCCTACAATGAGCAGTTCTTC. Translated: CASSMAGALSSYNEQFF.

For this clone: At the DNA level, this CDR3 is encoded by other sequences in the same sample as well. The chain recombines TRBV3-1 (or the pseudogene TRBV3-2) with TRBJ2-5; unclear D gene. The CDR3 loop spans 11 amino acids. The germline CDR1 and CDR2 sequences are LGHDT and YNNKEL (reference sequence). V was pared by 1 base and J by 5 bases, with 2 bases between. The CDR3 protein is CASSQAETQYF. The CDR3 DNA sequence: TGTGCCAGCAGCCAAGCGGAGACCCAGTACTTC.

CDR3 DNA: TGTGCCAGCAGCCCTCGACTAGCGGAGAGCTCCTACAATGAGCAGTTCTTC. Translated, it gives CASSPRLAESSYNEQFF. The chain carries TRBV9 and TRBJ2-1; 9 bases map to TRBD2. Germline V lookup: CDR1 SGDLS, CDR2 YYNGEE. Germline trimming cut 4 bases from V and 0 bases from J; bases unmatched to any gene: 8. This CDR3 comprises 17 residues.

The CDR3 sequence is CAWRDRGAYNSPLHF. CDR3 DNA sequence: TGTGCCTGGAGGGACAGGGGTGCTTATAATTCACCCCTCCACTTT. V is TRBV30 and J is TRBJ1-6, with 9 nucleotides matching TRBD1. This CDR3 comprises 15 residues. Germline CDR1 and CDR2: GTSNPN and SVGIG (reference sequence). J was trimmed by 4 bases and V by 3 bases; bases with no gene match: 4.

CDR3 sequence reads: CASSFLRGYYGYTF. The CDR3 DNA reads TGTGCCAGTAGTTTTCTCAGGGGATACTATGGCTACACCTTC. The chain has TRBV19 and TRBJ1-2, with D possibly matching TRBD1 (6 bases). The V gene's germline CDR1 is LNHDA and CDR2 SQIVND (reference sequence). Trimming cost V 5 bases and J 3 bases, with 13 bases left between them. The CDR3 has 14 residues.

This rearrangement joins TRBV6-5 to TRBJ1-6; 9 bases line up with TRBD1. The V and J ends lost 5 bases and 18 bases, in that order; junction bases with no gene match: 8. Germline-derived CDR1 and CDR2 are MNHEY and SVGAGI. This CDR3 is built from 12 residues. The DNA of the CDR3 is TGTGCCAGCAGTACAGGGGGCGGTCGTCCCCACTTT. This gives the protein CASSTGGGRPHF.

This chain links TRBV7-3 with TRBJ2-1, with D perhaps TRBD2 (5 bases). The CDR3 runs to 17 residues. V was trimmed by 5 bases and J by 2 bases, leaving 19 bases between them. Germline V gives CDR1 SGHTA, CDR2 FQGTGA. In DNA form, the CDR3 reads TGTGCCAGCAGCCCCCTCGGAGGACCATTTACCTACAATGAGCAGTTCTTC. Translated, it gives CASSPLGGPFTYNEQFF.

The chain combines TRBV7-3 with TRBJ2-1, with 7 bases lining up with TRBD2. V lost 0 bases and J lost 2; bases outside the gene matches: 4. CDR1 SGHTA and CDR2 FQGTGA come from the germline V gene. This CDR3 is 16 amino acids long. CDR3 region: CASSLTSGYTYNEQFF. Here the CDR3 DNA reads TGTGCCAGCAGCTTAACTAGCGGGTACACCTACAATGAGCAGTTCTTC.

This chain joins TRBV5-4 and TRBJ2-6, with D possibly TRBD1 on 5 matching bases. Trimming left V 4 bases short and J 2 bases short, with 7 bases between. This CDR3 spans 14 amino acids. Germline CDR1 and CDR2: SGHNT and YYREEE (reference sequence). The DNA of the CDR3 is TGTGCCAGCAGCCAGGGTGCTGGGGCCAACGTCCTGACTTTC. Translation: CASSQGAGANVLTF.

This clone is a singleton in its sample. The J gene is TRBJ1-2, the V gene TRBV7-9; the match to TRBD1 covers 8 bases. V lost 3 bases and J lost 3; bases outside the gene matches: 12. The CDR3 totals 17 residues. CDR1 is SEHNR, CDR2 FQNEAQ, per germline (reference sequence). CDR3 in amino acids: CASSFGQGANGDYGYTF. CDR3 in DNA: TGTGCCAGCAGCTTTGGTCAGGGGGCTAATGGGGACTATGGCTACACCTTC.

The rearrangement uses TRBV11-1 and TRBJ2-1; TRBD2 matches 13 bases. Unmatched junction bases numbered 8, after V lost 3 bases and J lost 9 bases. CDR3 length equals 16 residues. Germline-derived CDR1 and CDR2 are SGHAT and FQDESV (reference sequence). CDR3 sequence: CASSLKGLAGDGEQFF. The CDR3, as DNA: TGTGCCAGCAGCTTGAAAGGACTAGCGGGAGATGGTGAGCAGTTCTTC. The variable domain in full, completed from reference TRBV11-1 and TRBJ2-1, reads EAEVAQSPRYKITEKSQAVAFWCDPISGHATLYWYRQILGQGPELLVQFQDESVVDDSQLPKDRFSAERLKGVDSTLKIQPAELGDSAMYLCASSLKGLAGDGEQFFGPGTRLTVL.

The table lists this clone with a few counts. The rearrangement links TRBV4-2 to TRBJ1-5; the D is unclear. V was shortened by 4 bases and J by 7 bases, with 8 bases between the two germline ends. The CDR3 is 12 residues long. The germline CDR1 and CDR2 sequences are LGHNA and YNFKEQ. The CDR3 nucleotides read TGTGCCAGCAGCCGCTCGGGGCAGCCCCAGCATTTT. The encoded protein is CASSRSGQPQHF.